Shown below are 6 T cell receptor beta chains from a single sample sequenced in a study of shared clonotypes between healthy human individuals (dated by TCRdb to between 2020 and 2021). Preparation of the library involved the immunoSEQ multiplex PCR assay. TCRdb stores this immuneACCESS table with in-frame sequences only. Part of the clones is absent; in the studies checked, under half of the shortfall reflects unresolved V genes, and no reason is known for the rest. This sample is represented by millions of clones; more than 90% of them were singletons. The top ten clonotypes cover over 0.12% of the sample. Sequenced input: naive CD4+ T cells sorted from blood. Reading the label with the study, this specimen's cell subset or site is: CD45RA+ positively selected. The source of these receptors is a man aged 18-30 years in good health.

This chain links TRBV6-6 with TRBJ1-2; a possible D gene is TRBD1 (6 bases). The CDR3 consists of 13 residues. Germline assignment: CDR1 MNHNY and CDR2 SVGAGI (reference sequence). The ends were cut back, 6 bases at V and 7 bases at J, with 15 bases in the middle. The DNA of the CDR3 is TGTGCCAGCAGGGGGGGCGGCCCCTCTGGCTACACCTTC. This translates into CASRGGGPSGYTF.

The chain recombines TRBV2 with TRBJ2-3; D may be TRBD1 or TRBD2 (6 bases each). Per germline, CDR1 SNHLY and CDR2 FYNNEI. This CDR3 spans 15 amino acids. V gave up 6 bases and J gave up 6 bases, with 19 bases separating them. The CDR3 DNA sequence: TGTGCCAGCAGGAGAGGGGGGACTTCCACGGATACGCAGTATTTT. This gives the protein CASRRGGTSTDTQYF.

The V and J genes are TRBV18 and TRBJ1-1; D gene uncertain. V dropped 0 bases and J dropped 10 bases, with 15 bases sitting between them. Germline CDR1 reads KGHSH; CDR2 reads LQKENI. This CDR3 has 14 amino acids. CDR3 protein: CASSPPLQVSVAFF. The CDR3 nucleotides read TGTGCCAGCTCACCACCGCTCCAGGTTTCTGTAGCTTTCTTT.

This clone is a singleton in its sample. The chain combines TRBV9 with TRBJ2-2, with 8 bases identical to TRBD1. This CDR3 region has 17 residues. Germline V gene data show CDR1 as SGDLS and CDR2 as YYNGEE. V lost 0 bases to trimming and J lost 3 bases; unmatched junction nucleotides: 7. CDR3 sequence (DNA): TGTGCCAGCAGCGTAGCTCCGACAGGGGAGCACACCGGGGAGCTGTTTTTT. It is translated as CASSVAPTGEHTGELFF.

The rearrangement joins TRBV30 to TRBJ1-1; D remains ambiguous. V lost 1 base and J lost 1, with 10 bases in between. Germline V gives CDR1 GTSNPN, CDR2 SVGIG (reference sequence). This CDR3 spans 14 amino acids. CDR3 sequence reads: CAWSDGLGNTEAFF. The CDR3 DNA follows: TGTGCCTGGAGTGACGGACTGGGGAACACTGAAGCTTTCTTT.

This clone has just a few counts. V gene TRBV7-2 combines with J gene TRBJ1-2, with D unclear. Per germline, CDR1 SGHTA and CDR2 FQGNSA. V was trimmed by 6 bases and J by 8 bases, leaving 19 bases between them. The CDR3 has 14 amino acids. The DNA for the CDR3 is TGTGCCAGCAGAAACAAAGGCGGGGTTTACGGCTACACCTTC. Translated, it gives CASRNKGGVYGYTF.